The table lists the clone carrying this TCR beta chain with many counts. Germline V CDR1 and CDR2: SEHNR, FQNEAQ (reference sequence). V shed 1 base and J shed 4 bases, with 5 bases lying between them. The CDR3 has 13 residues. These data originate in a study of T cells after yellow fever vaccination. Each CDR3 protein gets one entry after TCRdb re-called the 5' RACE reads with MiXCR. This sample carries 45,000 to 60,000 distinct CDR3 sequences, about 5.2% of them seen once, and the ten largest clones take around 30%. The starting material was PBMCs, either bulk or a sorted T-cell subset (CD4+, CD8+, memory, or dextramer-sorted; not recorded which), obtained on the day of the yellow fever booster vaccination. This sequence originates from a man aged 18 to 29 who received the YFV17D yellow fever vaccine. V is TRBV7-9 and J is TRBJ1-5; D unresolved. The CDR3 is CASSLVGNQPQHF. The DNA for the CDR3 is TGTGCCAGCAGCTTAGTTGGAAATCAGCCCCAGCATTTT.